The TCR beta chain under discussion was sequenced for a study of graft-versus-host responses after intestinal transplantation. Study context: Multivisceral, liver-intestinal, or isolated intestinal transplants were performed in recipients. Anti-thymocyte globulin served as induction for all recipients, who then took tacrolimus and steroids for about three years. Points from the study as a whole: Clonal ratios of graft-versus-host to host-versus-graft in allografts were high for patients exhibiting graft-donor T cell macrochimerism. Recipient marrow contained GvH clones, some of which appeared first in ileum or blood.

The CDR3 loop spans 14 amino acids. The germline V gene encodes CDR1 SNHLY and CDR2 FYNNEI. Trimming removed 3 bases from V and 5 bases from J, with 11 bases in between. A word on this clone: Antigen unknown.

Libraries were prepared by immunoSEQ multiplex PCR; TCRdb keeps only in-frame clonotypes and omits some of them. The sample has about 54,000 clones, about 90% seen once. The chain recombines TRBV2 with TRBJ2-1; D uncertain. The sequence was collected from a human patient who received an intestinal transplant, so some T cells may come from the graft donor. This specimen consisted of PBMCs, obtained 650 to 690 days after intestinal transplant. This chain's CDR3 is CASSDITGHNEQFF. The DNA of the CDR3 is TGTGCCAGCAGTGATATAACTGGCCACAATGAGCAGTTCTTC.